The 13 T cell receptor beta chains reported below all come from one sample, sequenced in a study of Ad26.COV2.S vaccination and SARS-CoV-2 variants. Regarding treatment: roughly 18 received Ad26.COV2.S at low or high dose, single or two shots; 5 received placebo; per-sample allocation not given. Sample collection was performed on day 63 after the first vaccine or placebo injection. The assay was immunoSEQ multiplex PCR, and TCRdb's table has in-frame clones only and misses some. The data contain hundreds of thousands of clones, about four fifths of them singletons. The sample in question was peripheral blood, obtained in a trial of Ad26.COV2.S vaccine versus placebo. These receptors originate from a person aged 18 to 65 who received the Ad26.COV2.S COVID-19 vaccine or a placebo.

V usage is TRBV7-2 and J usage is TRBJ2-5; the D gene is possibly TRBD2 (6 bases). The CDR3 runs 15 residues. CDR1 is SGHTA, CDR2 FQGNSA, per germline. Trimming removed 6 bases at V and 5 bases at J, with 19 bases between. The CDR3 sequence is CASSFGGRGVETQYF. Here the CDR3 DNA reads TGTGCCAGCAGTTTCGGGGGTCGCGGGGTTGAGACCCAGTACTTC.

CDR3 nucleotide sequence: TGTGCCAGCAGTTTCTCGGGACCAAATGAAAAACTGTTTTTT. Protein: CASSFSGPNEKLFF. The chain is built from TRBV27 and TRBJ1-4; D perhaps matches TRBD1 (5 bases). This CDR3 has 14 amino acids. CDR1 and CDR2 from the germline V gene are MNHEY and SMNVEV (reference sequence). V was trimmed by 3 bases and J by 5 bases, leaving 10 bases between them. The complete variable domain, with remaining parts taken from reference TRBV27 and TRBJ1-4, reads EAQVTQNPRYLITVTGKKLTVTCSQNMNHEYMSWYRQDPGLGLRQIYYSMNVEVTDKGDVPEGYKVSRKEKRNFPLILESPSPNQTSLYFCASSFSGPNEKLFFGSGTQLSVL.

This clone was picked up a small number of times. The gene calls are TRBV6-5 and TRBJ2-1, with D hard to call. Germline values: CDR1 MNHEY, CDR2 SVGAGI. The CDR3 is 12 residues long. The V end lost 2 bases, the J end lost 6 bases, and 5 bases lay between the germline ends. The CDR3 protein is CASSYPGNEQFF. The DNA for the CDR3 is TGTGCCAGCAGTTACCCGGGCAATGAGCAGTTCTTC.

The V gene is TRBV27, the J gene TRBJ2-2; TRBD2 agrees at 12 bases. In germline, CDR1 is MNHEY, CDR2 SMNVEV (reference sequence). The CDR3 loop spans 15 amino acids. V trimming: 5 bases; J trimming: 6 bases; junction bases outside the gene matches: 4. The CDR3: CASSRLAGGPGELFF. In nucleotides, the CDR3 is TGTGCCAGCAGTCGCCTAGCGGGGGGGCCCGGGGAGCTGTTTTTT.

V and J are TRBV25-1 and TRBJ2-7; tentatively, D is TRBD1 or TRBD2 (6 bases each). From germline, CDR1 is MGHDK and CDR2 SYGVNS. The CDR3 totals 14 residues. The ends were cut back, 6 bases at V and 2 bases at J, with 14 bases in the middle. In nucleotides, the CDR3 is TGTGCCAGCAGCCCCGGGGGCACGACCTACGAGCAGTACTTC. This encodes CASSPGGTTYEQYF.

The J gene is TRBJ2-1, the V gene TRBV12-3 or TRBV12-4; D is ambiguous. The V and J ends lost 1 base and 9 bases respectively, with 7 bases between them. There are 12 residues in the CDR3. CDR3 amino acids: CASSLVGIEQFF. CDR3 bases: TGTGCCAGCAGTTTAGTGGGGATTGAGCAGTTCTTC.

The chain recombines TRBV20-1 with TRBJ1-1; the match to TRBD1 covers 8 bases. The V gene's germline CDR1 is DFQATT and CDR2 SNEGSKA (reference sequence). With 3 bases clipped from V and 7 bases from J, the junction kept 19 bases outside the gene matches. CDR3 length equals 17 residues. In DNA, the CDR3 is TGCAGTGCTAGTAAGGGGGCAGGGGGCCTCGGGTTTGATGAAGCTTTCTTT. It is translated as CSASKGAGGLGFDEAFF.

The count of this clone is one. V usage is TRBV29-1 and J usage is TRBJ2-3, with unresolved D. The CDR3 spans 15 residues. Germline CDR1 reads SQVTM; CDR2 reads ANQGSEA. Trimming pared 6 bases from V and 8 bases from J, leaving 24 bases between. CDR3 in DNA: TGCAGCGTCATTCCGTCTATAACCGAGCTCGGTACGCAGTATTTT. Amino acid sequence: CSVIPSITELGTQYF.

The chain employs TRBV7-2 and TRBJ2-3; 9 bases fit TRBD2. Germline-derived CDR1 and CDR2 are SGHTA and FQGNSA. There are 13 residues in the CDR3. J was trimmed by 6 bases and V by 3 bases; bases with no gene match: 1. CDR3 amino acids: CASSFAGGDTQYF. The CDR3 DNA follows: TGTGCCAGCAGCTTTGCGGGGGGGGATACGCAGTATTTT.

The chain links TRBV6-5 to TRBJ2-5; 7 bases are shared with TRBD2. CDR3 length equals 13 residues. The germline V gene has CDR1 MNHEY and CDR2 SVGAGI. The V and J ends lost 6 bases and 7 bases, in that order; junction bases with no gene match: 8. The DNA of the CDR3 is TGTGCCAGCAGCTCCACTAGCGAGTCGACCCAGTACTTC. It specifies CASSSTSESTQYF.

The chain joins TRBV3-1 (or the pseudogene TRBV3-2) to TRBJ2-7; no clear D. Trimming took off 1 base at V and 6 bases at J, with 10 bases between the two ends. CDR1 is LGHDT, CDR2 YNNKEL, per germline (reference sequence). The CDR3 spans 13 residues. The CDR3 loop is CASSQAWGREQYF. The CDR3 DNA follows: TGTGCCAGCAGCCAAGCGTGGGGTCGCGAGCAGTACTTC.

The chain joins TRBV14 to TRBJ2-5; D might be TRBD2 (6 bases). V dropped 1 base and J dropped 5 bases, with 14 bases sitting between them. CDR1 and CDR2 (germline): SGHDN, FVKESK. CDR3 size: 15 residues. The chain's CDR3 is CASSQVLRRGETQYF. The CDR3 DNA reads as TGTGCCAGCAGCCAAGTCCTGCGGCGGGGCGAGACCCAGTACTTC.

Details on this clone: The same CDR3 arises from other DNA sequences in this sample as well. This chain uses TRBV6-1 with TRBJ1-1; D unclear. V was pared by 1 base and J by 1 base, with 7 bases between. This CDR3 has 14 residues. CDR1 is MNHNS, CDR2 SASEGT, per germline. CDR3 coding DNA: TGTGCCAGCAGTGAAGGCGGACCGAACACTGAAGCTTTCTTT. Amino acids: CASSEGGPNTEAFF.